By its share, the clone carrying this T cell receptor (beta chain) is medium-sized (0.01 to 0.1%). Measured with immunoSEQ multiplex PCR; TCRdb has only the in-frame clones, and not every one. In the table there are 30,000 to 35,000 clones, roughly 79% of which are singletons. The data originate from a study of OX40 agonist ivuxolimab in advanced cancers. The germline V and J ends were trimmed by 5 bases and 11 bases, with 16 bases remaining between them. Per germline, CDR1 LGHNA and CDR2 YSLEER. CDR3 length: 13 amino acids. The sample in question was CD4+ or CD8+ T cells sorted from blood, obtained in a trial of the OX40 agonist ivuxolimab. The clonotype was recovered from an adult with an advanced solid tumor such as melanoma, head and neck, liver or kidney cancer. The V and J genes are TRBV4-3 and TRBJ2-1; perhaps D is TRBD1 or TRBD2 (5 bases each). CDR3 sequence reads: CASSSRDPTKQFF. The CDR3 DNA follows: TGCGCCAGCAGCTCCCGGGACCCAACAAAGCAGTTCTTC.